This T cell receptor beta chain was sequenced in a study of shared clonotypes between healthy human individuals. Notes on the study in general: The researchers took only blood, and tissue repertoires probably look different.

A word on this clone: Its cognate antigen is unknown.

After removal of 3 bases from V and 4 bases from J, the junction contained 3 bases not matched to a gene. Looked up from germline, CDR1 is SGHAT and CDR2 is FQNNGV. This CDR3 region has 14 residues. Every contributor of samples was a Caucasian grown-up residing in Nashville, Tennessee. Libraries were prepared by immunoSEQ multiplex PCR; TCRdb keeps only in-frame clonotypes and omits some of them. The repertoire holds 980,000 or so clones, with approximately 80% as singletons. The TCR was taken from a man between 18 and 29 years old in good health. The chain couples TRBV11-2 to TRBJ1-5; 7 positions agree with TRBD1. The sequenced sample consisted of memory CD4+ T cells sorted from blood. The subset denotes: CD45RA-negative fraction. CDR3 bases: TGTGCCAGCAGCTTGGGGACAGCTAATCAGCCCCAGCATTTT. Amino acids: CASSLGTANQPQHF.